This note documents a single T cell receptor beta chain sequence. The CDR3 runs 19 residues. With 2 bases clipped from V and 2 bases from J, the junction kept 14 bases outside the gene matches. CDR1 is MGHRA and CDR2 is YSYEKL in the germline V gene. TCRdb's table, derived via immunoSEQ multiplex PCR, lists solely in-frame clones and lacks some. The sample includes around 1,000,000 clones, about 72% of them seen just once. The data originate from a study of shared clonotypes between healthy human individuals. The chain uses TRBV4-1 and TRBJ2-5; 10 bases are a match to TRBD2. The sequencing input was memory CD4+ T cells from PBMCs. Sample subset: CD45RA-negative fraction. The sequence came from a man aged 18 to 29 in good health. Some clones in this sample may be carry-over from other donors' samples. This CDR3 is CASSQPKGLAGEEQETQYF. Written as DNA, the CDR3 is TGCGCCAGCAGCCAACCGAAGGGGCTAGCGGGAGAAGAACAAGAGACCCAGTACTTC.